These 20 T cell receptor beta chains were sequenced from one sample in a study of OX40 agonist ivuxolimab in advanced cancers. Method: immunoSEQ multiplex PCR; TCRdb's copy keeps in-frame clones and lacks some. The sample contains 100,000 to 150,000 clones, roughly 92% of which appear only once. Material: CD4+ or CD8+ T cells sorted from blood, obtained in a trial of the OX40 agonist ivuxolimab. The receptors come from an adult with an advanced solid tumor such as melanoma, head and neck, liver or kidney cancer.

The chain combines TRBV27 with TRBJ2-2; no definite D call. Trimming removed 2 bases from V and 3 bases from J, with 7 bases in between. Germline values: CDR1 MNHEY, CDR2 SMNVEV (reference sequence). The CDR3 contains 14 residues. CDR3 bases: TGTGCCAGCAGTTTAAGTAGAGACACCGGGGAGCTGTTTTTT. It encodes CASSLSRDTGELFF.

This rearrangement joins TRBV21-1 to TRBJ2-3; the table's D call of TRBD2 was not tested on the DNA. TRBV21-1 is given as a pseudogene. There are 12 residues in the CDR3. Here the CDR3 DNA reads TGTGCCAGCAGCAAGGGGGGGACCTCAGGGGACTTT. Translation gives CASSKGGTSGDF.

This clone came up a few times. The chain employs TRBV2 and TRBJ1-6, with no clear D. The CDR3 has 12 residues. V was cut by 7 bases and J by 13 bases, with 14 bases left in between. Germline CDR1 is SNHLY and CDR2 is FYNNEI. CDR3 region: CASTTRQPPLHF. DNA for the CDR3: TGTGCCAGCACAACCAGACAACCTCCCCTCCACTTT.

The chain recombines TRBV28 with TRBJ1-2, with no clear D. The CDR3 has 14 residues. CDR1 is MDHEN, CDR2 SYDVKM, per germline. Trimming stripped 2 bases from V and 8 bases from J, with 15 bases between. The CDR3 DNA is TGTGCCAGCAGTTTAATGAGTCGGGCGGGGGGCTACACCTTC. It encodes CASSLMSRAGGYTF.

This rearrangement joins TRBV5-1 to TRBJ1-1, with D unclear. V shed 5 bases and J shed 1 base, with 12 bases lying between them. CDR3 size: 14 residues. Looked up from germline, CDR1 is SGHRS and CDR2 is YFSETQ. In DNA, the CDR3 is TGCGCCAGCAGTCCCGGGCAGAAGAACACTGAAGCTTTCTTT. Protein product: CASSPGQKNTEAFF.

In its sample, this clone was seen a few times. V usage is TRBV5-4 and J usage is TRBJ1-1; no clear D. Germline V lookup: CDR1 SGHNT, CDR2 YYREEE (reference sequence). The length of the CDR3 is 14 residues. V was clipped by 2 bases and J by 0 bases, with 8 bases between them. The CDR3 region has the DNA TGTGCCAGCAGCTTATTTTCCATGAACACTGAAGCTTTCTTT. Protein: CASSLFSMNTEAFF.

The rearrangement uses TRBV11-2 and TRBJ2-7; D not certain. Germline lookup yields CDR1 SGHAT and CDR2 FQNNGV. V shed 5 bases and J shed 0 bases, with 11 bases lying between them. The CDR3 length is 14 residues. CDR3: CASSLVLSSYEQYF. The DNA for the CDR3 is TGTGCCAGCAGCCTAGTACTTTCCTCCTACGAGCAGTACTTC.

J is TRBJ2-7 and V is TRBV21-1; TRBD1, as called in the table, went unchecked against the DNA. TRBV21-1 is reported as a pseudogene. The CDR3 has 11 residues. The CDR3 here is CASGPWDEQYF. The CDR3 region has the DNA TGTGCCAGCGGGCCCTGGGACGAGCAGTACTTC.

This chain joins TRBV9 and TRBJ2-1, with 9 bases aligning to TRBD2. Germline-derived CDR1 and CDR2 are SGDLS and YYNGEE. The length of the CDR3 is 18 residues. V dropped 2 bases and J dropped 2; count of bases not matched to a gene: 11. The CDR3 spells CASSVLPVGGRAYNEQFF. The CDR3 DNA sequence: TGTGCCAGCAGCGTCTTACCGGTAGGCGGGAGGGCCTACAATGAGCAGTTCTTC.

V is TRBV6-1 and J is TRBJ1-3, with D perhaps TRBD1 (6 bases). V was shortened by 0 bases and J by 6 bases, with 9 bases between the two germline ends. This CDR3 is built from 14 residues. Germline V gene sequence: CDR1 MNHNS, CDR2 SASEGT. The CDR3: CASSEAGGTNTIYF. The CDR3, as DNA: TGTGCCAGCAGTGAAGCGGGGGGCACAAACACCATATATTTT.

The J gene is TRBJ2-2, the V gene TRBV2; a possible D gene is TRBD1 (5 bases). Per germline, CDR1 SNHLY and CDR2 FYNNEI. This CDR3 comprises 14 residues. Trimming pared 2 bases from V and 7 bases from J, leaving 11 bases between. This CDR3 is CASSEQGLNGELFF. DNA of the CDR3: TGTGCCAGCAGTGAACAGGGTCTGAACGGGGAGCTGTTTTTT.

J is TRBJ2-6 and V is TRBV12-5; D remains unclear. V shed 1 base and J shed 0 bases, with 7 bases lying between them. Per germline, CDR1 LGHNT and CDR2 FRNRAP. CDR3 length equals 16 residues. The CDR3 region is CASGLDAISGANVLTF. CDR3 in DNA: TGTGCTAGTGGTTTGGACGCCATCTCTGGGGCCAACGTCCTGACTTTC. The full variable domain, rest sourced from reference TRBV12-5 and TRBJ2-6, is DARVTQTPRHKVTEMGQEVTMRCQPILGHNTVFWYRQTMMQGLELLAYFRNRAPLDDSGMPKDRFSAEMPDATLATLKIQPSEPRDSAVYFCASGLDAISGANVLTFGAGSRLTVL.

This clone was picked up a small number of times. Here the CDR3 DNA reads TGTGCCAGCAGCCAATCCGACAGGGGAAGCGACGAGCAGTACTTC. Translated: CASSQSDRGSDEQYF. V gene TRBV14 combines with J gene TRBJ2-7; 8 bases map to TRBD1. The junction had 8 bases not matched to a gene; V was cut back by 2 bases and J by 5 bases. CDR1 SGHDN and CDR2 FVKESK come from the germline V gene. This CDR3 has 15 amino acids.

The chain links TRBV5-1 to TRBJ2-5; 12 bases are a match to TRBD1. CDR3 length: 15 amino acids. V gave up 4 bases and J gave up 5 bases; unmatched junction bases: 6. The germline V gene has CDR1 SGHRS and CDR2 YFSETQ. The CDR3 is CASSTTGTGGETQYF. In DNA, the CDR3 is TGCGCCAGCAGCACCACCGGGACAGGGGGCGAGACCCAGTACTTC.

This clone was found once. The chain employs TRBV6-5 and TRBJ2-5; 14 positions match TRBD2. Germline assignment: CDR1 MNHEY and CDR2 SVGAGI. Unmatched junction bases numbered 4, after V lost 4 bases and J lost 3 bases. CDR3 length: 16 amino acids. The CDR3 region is CASSSRLAGGEETQYF. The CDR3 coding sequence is TGTGCCAGCAGTTCTAGACTAGCGGGAGGGGAAGAGACCCAGTACTTC.

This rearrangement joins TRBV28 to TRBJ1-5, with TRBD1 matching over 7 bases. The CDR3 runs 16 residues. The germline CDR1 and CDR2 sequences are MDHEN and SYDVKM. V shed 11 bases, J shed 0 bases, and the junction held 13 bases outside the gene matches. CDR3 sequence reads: CAAVSGGTVSNQPQHF. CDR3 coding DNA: TGTGCCGCAGTTTCGGGGGGGACAGTTAGCAATCAGCCCCAGCATTTT.

The CDR3 DNA sequence: TGTGCCAGCAGTCCACAGGGACCTAGCTCCTACAATGAGCAGTTCTTC. The encoded protein is CASSPQGPSSYNEQFF. The rearrangement uses TRBV6-6 and TRBJ2-1; perhaps TRBD1 as D (6 bases). The V end was cut by 5 bases, the J end by 0 bases, with 14 bases between. Per germline, CDR1 MNHNY and CDR2 SVGAGI (reference sequence). The CDR3 runs to 16 residues.

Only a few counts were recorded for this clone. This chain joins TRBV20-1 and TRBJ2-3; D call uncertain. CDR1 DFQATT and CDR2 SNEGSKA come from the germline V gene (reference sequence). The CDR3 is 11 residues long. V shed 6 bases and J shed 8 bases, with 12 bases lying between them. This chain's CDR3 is CSAVPSGTQYF. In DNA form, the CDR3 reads TGCAGTGCGGTCCCCTCCGGTACGCAGTATTTT.

CDR3 bases: TGTGCCAGTACGGGGCAGGGGGTTTCGGCCCAGCATTTT. This sequence encodes CASTGQGVSAQHF. The chain recombines TRBV7-9 with TRBJ1-5; the match to TRBD1 covers 7 bases. Germline V lookup: CDR1 SEHNR, CDR2 FQNEAQ (reference sequence). CDR3 length equals 13 residues. Trimming took 9 bases from V and 11 from J; bases not matched to a gene: 13.

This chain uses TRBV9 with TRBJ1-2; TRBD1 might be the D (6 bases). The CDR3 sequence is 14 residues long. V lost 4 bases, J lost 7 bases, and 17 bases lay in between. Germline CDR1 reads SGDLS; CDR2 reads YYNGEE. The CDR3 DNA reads TGTGCCAGCAGCCCAGGGGTCGGGGAGGGTGGCTACACCTTC. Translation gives CASSPGVGEGGYTF.